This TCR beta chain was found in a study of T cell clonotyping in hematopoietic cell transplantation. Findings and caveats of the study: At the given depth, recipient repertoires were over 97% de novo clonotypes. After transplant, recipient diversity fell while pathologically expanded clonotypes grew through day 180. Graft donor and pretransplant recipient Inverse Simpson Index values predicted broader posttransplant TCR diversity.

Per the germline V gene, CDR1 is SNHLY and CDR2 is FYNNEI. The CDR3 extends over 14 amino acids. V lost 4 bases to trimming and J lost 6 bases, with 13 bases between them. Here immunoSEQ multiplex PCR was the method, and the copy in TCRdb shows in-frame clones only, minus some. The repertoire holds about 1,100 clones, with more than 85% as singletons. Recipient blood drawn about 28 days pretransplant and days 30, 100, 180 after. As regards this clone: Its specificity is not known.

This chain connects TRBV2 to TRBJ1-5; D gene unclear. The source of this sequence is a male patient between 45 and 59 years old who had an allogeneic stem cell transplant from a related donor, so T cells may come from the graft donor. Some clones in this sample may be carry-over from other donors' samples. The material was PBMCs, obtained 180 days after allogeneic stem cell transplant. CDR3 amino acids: CASSVEGLFQPQHF. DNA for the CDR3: TGTGCCAGCAGTGTCGAAGGTTTATTTCAGCCCCAGCATTTT.